The sample holds a few counts of the clone carrying this T cell receptor (beta chain). This specimen comes from a study of T-cell reconstitution after alpha-beta-depleted transplantation in children. The authors prepared the TCRbeta library with unique molecular identifiers. TCRdb ran MiXCR on the PCR reads and lists one entry per CDR3 protein. Altogether 150,000 to 250,000 distinct CDR3 sequences are present, roughly 15% being singletons, with the ten largest covering about 12%. This CDR3 is 14 amino acids long. Trimming took 4 bases from V and 4 from J, leaving 14 bases between them. The germline V gene encodes CDR1 MNHNS and CDR2 SASEGT.

The sample in question was PBMCs from the stem cell graft donor, obtained from the stem cell graft. This chain uses TRBV6-1 with TRBJ2-7, with D tentatively TRBD1 (5 bases). The TCR was taken from a human donor who donated a stem cell graft to a child with acute lymphoblastic leukemia. As DNA, the CDR3 is TGTGCCAGCAGTGGGACATATCTGCTTTACGAGCAGTACTTC. It codes for CASSGTYLLYEQYF.